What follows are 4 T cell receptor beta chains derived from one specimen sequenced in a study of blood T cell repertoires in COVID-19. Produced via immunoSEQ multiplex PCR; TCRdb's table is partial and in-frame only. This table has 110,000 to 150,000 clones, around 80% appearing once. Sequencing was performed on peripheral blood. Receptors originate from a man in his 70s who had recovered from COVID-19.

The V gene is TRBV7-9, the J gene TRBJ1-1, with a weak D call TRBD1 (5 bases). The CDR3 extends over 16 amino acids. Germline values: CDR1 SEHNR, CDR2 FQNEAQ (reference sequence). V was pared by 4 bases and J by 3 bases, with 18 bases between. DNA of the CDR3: TGTGCCAGCAGCTCCCCTCGGGGGGGGAGGGACACTGAAGCTTTCTTT. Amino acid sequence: CASSSPRGGRDTEAFF.

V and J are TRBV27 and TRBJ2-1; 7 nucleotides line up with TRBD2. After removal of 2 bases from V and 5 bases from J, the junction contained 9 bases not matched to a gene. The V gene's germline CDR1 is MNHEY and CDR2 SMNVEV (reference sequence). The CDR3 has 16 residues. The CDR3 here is CASSLRAGLINNEQFF. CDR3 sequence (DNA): TGTGCCAGCAGTTTACGTGCGGGACTAATCAACAATGAGCAGTTCTTC.

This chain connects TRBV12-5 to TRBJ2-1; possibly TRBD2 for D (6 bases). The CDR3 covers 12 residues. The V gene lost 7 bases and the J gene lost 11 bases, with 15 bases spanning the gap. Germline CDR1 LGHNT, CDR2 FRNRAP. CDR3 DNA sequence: TGTGCTAGTGCTCGACAAGCGGGCCAGCAGTTCTTC. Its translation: CASARQAGQQFF. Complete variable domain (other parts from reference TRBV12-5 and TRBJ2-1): DARVTQTPRHKVTEMGQEVTMRCQPILGHNTVFWYRQTMMQGLELLAYFRNRAPLDDSGMPKDRFSAEMPDATLATLKIQPSEPRDSAVYFCASARQAGQQFFGPGTRLTVL.

This chain's CDR3 is CASSPGTSGYEQYF. As DNA, the CDR3 is TGTGCCAGCAGTCCTGGGACTAGTGGCTACGAGCAGTACTTC. The chain joins TRBV27 to TRBJ2-7, with 8 bases lining up with TRBD2. CDR3 length equals 14 residues. With V trimmed by 5 bases and J by 3 bases, 6 bases remained unmatched. In germline, CDR1 is MNHEY, CDR2 SMNVEV (reference sequence).